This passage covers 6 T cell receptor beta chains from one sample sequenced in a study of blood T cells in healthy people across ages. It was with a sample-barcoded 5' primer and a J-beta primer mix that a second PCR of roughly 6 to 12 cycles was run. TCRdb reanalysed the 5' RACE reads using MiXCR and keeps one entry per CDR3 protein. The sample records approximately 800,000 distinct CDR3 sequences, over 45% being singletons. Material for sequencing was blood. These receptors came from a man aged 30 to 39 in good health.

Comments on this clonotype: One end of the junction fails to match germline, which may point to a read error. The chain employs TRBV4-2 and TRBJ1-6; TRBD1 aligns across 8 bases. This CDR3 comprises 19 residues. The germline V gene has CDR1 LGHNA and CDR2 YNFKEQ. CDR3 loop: CASSQGLSRGRVSYSSLHF. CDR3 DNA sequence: TGTGCCAGCAGCCAAGGCTTATCCAGGGGGCGCGTATCTTATTCATCCCTCCACTTT.

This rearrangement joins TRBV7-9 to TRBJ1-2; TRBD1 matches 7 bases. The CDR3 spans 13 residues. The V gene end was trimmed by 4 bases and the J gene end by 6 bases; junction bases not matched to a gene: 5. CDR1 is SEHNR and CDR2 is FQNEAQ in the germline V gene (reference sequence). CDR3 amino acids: CASSYLGTDGYTF. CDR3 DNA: TGTGCCAGCAGCTACCTAGGGACAGATGGCTACACCTTC.

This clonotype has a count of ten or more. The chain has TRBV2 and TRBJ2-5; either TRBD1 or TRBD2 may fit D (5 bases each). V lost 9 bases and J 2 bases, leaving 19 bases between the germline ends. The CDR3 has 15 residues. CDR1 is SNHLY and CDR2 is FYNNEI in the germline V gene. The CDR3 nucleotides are TGTGCCAGTAACGCCGGGACGGTGCCGCAAGAGACCCAGTACTTC. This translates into CASNAGTVPQETQYF.

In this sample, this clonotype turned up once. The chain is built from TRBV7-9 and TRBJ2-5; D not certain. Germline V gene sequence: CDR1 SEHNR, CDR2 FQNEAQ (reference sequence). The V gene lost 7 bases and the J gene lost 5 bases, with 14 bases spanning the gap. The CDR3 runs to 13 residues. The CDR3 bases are TGTGCCAGCAACCCAAGCGCGTTCGAGACCCAGTACTTC. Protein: CASNPSAFETQYF.

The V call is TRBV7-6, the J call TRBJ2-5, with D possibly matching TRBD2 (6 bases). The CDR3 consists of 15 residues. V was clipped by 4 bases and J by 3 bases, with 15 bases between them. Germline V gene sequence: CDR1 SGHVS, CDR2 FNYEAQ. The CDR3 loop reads CASSSRTTPEETQYF. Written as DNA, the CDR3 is TGTGCCAGCAGCTCCCGGACTACACCAGAAGAGACCCAGTACTTC.

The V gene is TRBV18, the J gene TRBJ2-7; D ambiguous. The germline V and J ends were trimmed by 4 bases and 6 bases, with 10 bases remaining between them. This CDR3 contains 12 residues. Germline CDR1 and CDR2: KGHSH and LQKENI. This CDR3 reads CASSLSYLEQYF. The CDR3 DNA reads TGTGCCAGCTCACTTAGCTATCTCGAGCAGTACTTC.